This TCR beta chain derives from a study of identical twins. TCRdb called the 5' RACE reads again in MiXCR, with one record for every CDR3 protein. Here the sample spans around 370,000 distinct CDR3 sequences, about 10% being singletons. J was trimmed by 2 bases and V by 1 base; bases with no gene match: 12. CDR3 size: 18 residues. Healthy Caucasian individuals made up all the donors. The table lists this clonotype with a few counts. Its cognate antigen is unknown. Overall study findings and caveats: Invariant MAIT and iNKT cells could partly confound zero-insertion analyses. The analysis was cross-sectional rather than longitudinal within donors. Models underpredicted monozygotic twin sharing of out-of-frame TCR alpha.

The V gene is TRBV12-3 or TRBV12-4, the J gene TRBJ2-3; TRBD1 agrees at 7 bases. The source is a woman in her forties or fifties in good health. The sequencing input was naive T cells sorted from blood. This CDR3 reads CASSLELRGRSSTDTQYF. CDR3 bases: TGTGCCAGCAGTTTAGAATTGAGGGGGCGGTCCTCCACAGATACGCAGTATTTT.